The rows below give T cell receptor beta chains drawn from one sample of a study of shared clonotypes between healthy human individuals. Here immunoSEQ multiplex PCR was the method, and the copy in TCRdb shows in-frame clones only, minus some. Of 550,000 to 850,000 clones listed, 72% were seen once; the top ten hold approximately 1.8%. The sample comprised memory CD4+ T cells sorted from blood. The receptors derive from a woman in her thirties in good health. The CDR3 runs from the conserved cysteine through the conserved F or W. Fields, in order: D gene, V gene, J gene, CDR3 protein. D genes are given only for firm matches.

TRBD2	TRBV27	TRBJ2-3	CASQPLAGLTDTQYF
TRBD1	TRBV6-1	TRBJ1-2	CASSADRGWGYTF
.	TRBV30	TRBJ2-1	CAWDRITYNEQFF
.	TRBV7-2	TRBJ2-5	CASSAYRARETQYF
TRBD2	TRBV28	TRBJ2-3	CASSFLASGIGADTQYF
TRBD2	TRBV27	TRBJ2-7	CASSLYPSGISEQYF
.	TRBV10-1	TRBJ2-1	CASSNSEVRNEQFF
.	TRBV4-2	TRBJ2-7	CASSQSTGEYYEQYF
TRBD2	TRBV7-3	TRBJ2-1	CASSSGRGTNYNEQFF
TRBD2	TRBV28	TRBJ2-1	CASAGTNPNEQFF
.	TRBV18	TRBJ2-5	CASSRTQGETQYF
.	TRBV7-3	TRBJ1-3	CASSFRGGPGNTIYF
.	TRBV9	TRBJ2-3	CASSTGQPRDTQYF
.	TRBV4-1	TRBJ2-3	CASSQVDMGFSTDTQYF
.	TRBV10-2	TRBJ1-2	CASSEMGRYGYTF
TRBD1	TRBV6-6	TRBJ1-2	CASSKGTGGNYGYTF
.	TRBV19	TRBJ2-7	CASSKGESNYEQYF
.	TRBV2	TRBJ1-1	CASTIGNTEAFF
.	TRBV28	TRBJ2-7	CASSSGGETYEQYF
.	TRBV10-3	TRBJ1-1	CAISESGEGKTEAFF
.	TRBV20-1	TRBJ2-5	CSARIRETQYF
.	TRBV7-9	TRBJ1-2	CASNLGGGYGYTF
TRBD2	TRBV5-1	TRBJ2-2	CASSPTTSPRPGELFF
.	TRBV21-1	TRBJ2-1	CASSPPPLATYNEQFF
TRBD1	TRBV19	TRBJ2-7	CASSMQGAYEQYF
TRBD1	TRBV19	TRBJ2-1	CASSPETGGNYNEQFF
TRBD1	TRBV5-1	TRBJ1-3	CASSLGDRDGNTIYF
TRBD1	TRBV18	TRBJ2-1	CASSPYPGQGRADEQFF
.	TRBV28	TRBJ2-7	CASSSYSLVVYEQYF
.	TRBV5-6	TRBJ1-2	CASSPLRTDYGYTF
.	TRBV18	TRBJ1-1	CASSPGTGGTEAFF
.	TRBV19	TRBJ2-2	CASSGGVGGSYTGELFF
.	TRBV6-6	TRBJ1-3	CASSQPGRSGNTIYF
TRBD1	TRBV4-1	TRBJ1-2	CASSQAVREGAYGYTF
TRBD2	TRBV11-2	TRBJ2-5	CASRGLAGFQETQYF
TRBD2	TRBV11-3	TRBJ2-2	CASSLTLRLAGGPGTGELFF
.	TRBV6-6	TRBJ2-1	CASSYSAGGNEQFF
TRBD1	TRBV11-2	TRBJ2-5	CASSSRTGLETQYF
.	TRBV6-6	TRBJ2-5	CASSPRDPSMTQYF
.	TRBV18	TRBJ2-5	CASSVTAQETQYF
TRBD2	TRBV18	TRBJ2-3	CASSPVSGRRDTQYF
TRBD1	TRBV27	TRBJ2-7	CASSLRSRGLSADSSYEQYF
TRBD1	TRBV30	TRBJ2-5	CAWSEQGYQETQYF
.	TRBV30	TRBJ2-1	CAWSGGQANEQFF
TRBD2	TRBV11-2	TRBJ2-4	CASSSGASGVTLAKNIQYF
.	TRBV2	TRBJ1-5	CASSEGDQPQHF